Shown below are 18 T cell receptor beta chains from a single sample sequenced in a study of cytomegalovirus exposure and HLA in healthy donors. The primer mix had 60 Vbeta and 13 Jbeta primers. Clones were read by immunoSEQ multiplex PCR, and TCRdb kept only the in-frame ones, dropping some. The sample lists about 150,000 clones; approximately 70% were seen once. Material: PBMCs. The origin of the receptors is a human donor in good health.

The rearrangement links TRBV18 to TRBJ2-7, with TRBD2 matching over 10 bases. The CDR3 has 15 residues. Germline V CDR1 and CDR2: KGHSH, LQKENI. Losses at the gene ends were 5 bases for V and 2 bases for J; bases not matched to a gene: 6. The CDR3 bases are TGTGCCAGCTCATCCGGGACTAGCGAAACCTACGAGCAGTACTTC. Amino acid sequence: CASSSGTSETYEQYF.

This clone has only a few counts. The genes are TRBV11-2 and TRBJ2-7; 8 bases align to TRBD1. CDR1 is SGHAT, CDR2 FQNNGV, per germline. V dropped 1 base and J dropped 3; count of bases not matched to a gene: 5. The CDR3 runs 15 residues. The CDR3: CASSLGTGPGYEQYF. The CDR3 DNA sequence: TGTGCCAGCAGCTTAGGGACAGGGCCCGGCTACGAGCAGTACTTC.

V is TRBV9 and J is TRBJ1-2; 7 bases agree with TRBD1. J lost 4 bases, V lost 1 base, and 4 bases had no gene match. This CDR3 region has 14 residues. Germline V gene data show CDR1 as SGDLS and CDR2 as YYNGEE. For the CDR3, the DNA is TGTGCCAGCAGCGTACCGGGACAGCCCTATGGCTACACCTTC. This sequence encodes CASSVPGQPYGYTF.

The CDR3 is CASRRGMNTEAFF. In nucleotides, the CDR3 is TGTGCCAGCAGAAGGGGAATGAACACTGAAGCTTTCTTT. The V and J genes are TRBV6-1 and TRBJ1-1; a weak D match, TRBD1 (5 bases). The CDR3 runs 13 residues. Trimming cost V 6 bases and J 0 bases, with 8 bases left between them. Germline V CDR1 and CDR2: MNHNS, SASEGT.

This clone was detected once. V and J are TRBV18 and TRBJ1-5, with D perhaps TRBD1 (5 bases). CDR1 is KGHSH and CDR2 is LQKENI in the germline V gene. The CDR3 totals 15 residues. Trimming pared 0 bases from V and 5 bases from J, leaving 11 bases between. CDR3: CASSPPGPSDQPQHF. Here the CDR3 DNA reads TGTGCCAGCTCACCACCGGGGCCATCAGATCAGCCCCAGCATTTT. Variable domain in full (rest from reference TRBV18 and TRBJ1-5): NAGVMQNPRHLVRRRGQEARLRCSPMKGHSHVYWYRQLPEEGLKFMVYLQKENIIDESGMPKERFSAEFPKEGPSILRIQQVVRGDSAAYFCASSPPGPSDQPQHFGDGTRLSIL.

V is TRBV5-1 and J is TRBJ1-1; a weak D match, TRBD1 (6 bases). V dropped 0 bases and J dropped 0 bases, with 9 bases sitting between them. This CDR3 is 15 amino acids long. Germline V gives CDR1 SGHRS, CDR2 YFSETQ. The CDR3 loop is CASSLGQALNTEAFF. CDR3 nucleotides: TGCGCCAGCAGCTTGGGACAGGCCTTGAACACTGAAGCTTTCTTT. Combining the CDR3 with reference TRBV5-1 and TRBJ1-1 gives the whole variable domain KAGVTQTPRYLIKTRGQQVTLSCSPISGHRSVSWYQQTPGQGLQFLFEYFSETQRNKGNFPGRFSGRQFSNSRSEMNVSTLELGDSALYLCASSLGQALNTEAFFGQGTRLTVV.

The gene calls are TRBV4-1 and TRBJ2-3; 9 bases fit TRBD2. Germline V gives CDR1 MGHRA, CDR2 YSYEKL. After removal of 3 bases from V and 3 bases from J, the junction contained 7 bases not matched to a gene. The CDR3 is made up of 16 amino acids. The CDR3 sequence: CASSQGGRAGTDTQYF. CDR3 nucleotides: TGCGCCAGCAGCCAGGGCGGGAGGGCCGGGACAGATACGCAGTATTTT.

CDR3 sequence: CSVEENRGAGELFF. CDR3 nucleotide sequence: TGCAGCGTTGAAGAAAACAGGGGCGCCGGGGAGCTGTTTTTT. The rearrangement uses TRBV29-1 and TRBJ2-2, with 7 bases that match TRBD1. Germline V CDR1 and CDR2: SQVTM, ANQGSEA. CDR3 size: 14 residues. V lost 0 bases, J lost 6 bases, and 4 bases stayed unmatched.

The chain recombines TRBV19 with TRBJ2-3; TRBD2 agrees at 12 bases. Trimming cost V 5 bases and J 4 bases; bases outside gene matches: 4. The CDR3 totals 15 residues. Germline values: CDR1 LNHDA, CDR2 SQIVND (reference sequence). The CDR3 sequence: CASSSTSGRPDTQYF. The DNA of the CDR3 is TGTGCCAGTAGTTCGACTAGCGGGAGACCAGATACGCAGTATTTT.

The rearrangement joins TRBV19 to TRBJ2-1; the D is unclear. The CDR3 sequence is 12 residues long. Between the trimmed V and J ends, which lost 6 bases and 7 bases, there was a span of 10 bases. CDR1 and CDR2 (germline): LNHDA, SQIVND (reference sequence). DNA of the CDR3: TGTGCCAGTAGCCCCGGGTGGAATGAGCAGTTCTTC. Translating gives CASSPGWNEQFF.

This clone was detected a few times. This rearrangement joins TRBV5-1 to TRBJ2-3, with D perhaps matching TRBD1 (6 bases). There are 15 residues in the CDR3. The germline V and J ends were trimmed by 0 bases and 0 bases, with 8 bases remaining between them. Germline V lookup: CDR1 SGHRS, CDR2 YFSETQ. CDR3 residues: CASSLAGVSTDTQYF. CDR3 sequence (DNA): TGCGCCAGCAGCTTGGCAGGGGTGAGCACAGATACGCAGTATTTT.

This sequence joins TRBV6-5 and TRBJ2-7; TRBD1 might be the D (5 bases). The V gene lost 8 bases and the J gene lost 0 bases, with 11 bases spanning the gap. This CDR3 region has 13 residues. Germline CDR1 and CDR2: MNHEY and SVGAGI. The CDR3 sequence is CASGRQSSYEQYF. As DNA, the CDR3 is TGTGCCAGCGGACGACAGAGCTCCTACGAGCAGTACTTC.

The CDR3 is CASSESWASGRSDSSYNEQFF. The CDR3 DNA sequence: TGTGCCAGCAGTGAATCCTGGGCTAGCGGGAGAAGCGATAGCTCCTACAATGAGCAGTTCTTC. V gene TRBV2 combines with J gene TRBJ2-1, with 10 nucleotides matching TRBD2. CDR3 length: 21 residues. V was clipped by 2 bases and J by 0 bases; unmatched bases: 16. The germline CDR1 and CDR2 sequences are SNHLY and FYNNEI.

The V call is TRBV15, the J call TRBJ1-3, with no clear D. V was trimmed by 1 base and J by 0 bases, leaving 4 bases between them. CDR1 is LNHNV, CDR2 YYDKDF, per germline (reference sequence). The CDR3 spans 14 residues. CDR3 sequence (DNA): TGTGCCACCAGCAGAGCGGTCTCTGGAAACACCATATATTTT. This codes for CATSRAVSGNTIYF.

The gene calls are TRBV5-1 and TRBJ2-7, with TRBD2 identical over 10 bases. Judging by the DNA end, TRBJ2-1 fits better; the J call may be wrong. Germline loops: CDR1 SGHRS, CDR2 YFSETQ. CDR3 length equals 17 residues. In DNA form, the CDR3 reads TGCGCCAGCAGCTTCAGGGGGTCCAGCGGGAGGGCCTTCGAGCAGTTCTTC. It codes for CASSFRGSSGRAFEQFF.

This clone was seen only a few times. The chain carries TRBV5-6 and TRBJ2-7, with 8 bases fitting TRBD1. With V trimmed by 4 bases and J by 3 bases, 3 bases remained unmatched. The CDR3 spans 13 residues. CDR1 is SGHDT, CDR2 YYEEEE, per germline. Written as DNA, the CDR3 is TGTGCCAGCAGCGGGGGGACAGGCTACGAGCAGTACTTC. Protein product: CASSGGTGYEQYF.

The chain joins TRBV7-3 to TRBJ1-1, with D maybe TRBD1 (5 bases). Germline CDR1 is SGHTA and CDR2 is FQGTGA. V was clipped by 6 bases and J by 1 base, with 9 bases between them. The CDR3 is 13 amino acids. CDR3 loop: CASRLDRNTEAFF. CDR3 sequence (DNA): TGTGCCAGCAGACTTGACAGGAACACTGAAGCTTTCTTT. The full variable domain, in which reference TRBV7-3 and TRBJ1-1 provide the parts outside the CDR3, is GAGVSQTPSNKVTEKGKYVELRCDPISGHTALYWYRQSLGQGPEFLIYFQGTGAADDSGLPNDRFFAVRPEGSVSTLKIQRTERGDSAVYLCASRLDRNTEAFFGQGTRLTVV.

This sequence joins TRBV5-1 and TRBJ2-3; D is possibly TRBD1 (6 bases). Trimming shortened V by 5 bases and J by 0 bases, and 13 bases separated the two germline ends. Per the germline V gene, CDR1 is SGHRS and CDR2 is YFSETQ. The CDR3 length is 15 residues. CDR3 DNA: TGCGCCAGCAGTCGACAGGACCAGAGCACAGATACGCAGTATTTT. Amino acids: CASSRQDQSTDTQYF. The full variable domain, completed using reference TRBV5-1 and TRBJ2-3, is KAGVTQTPRYLIKTRGQQVTLSCSPISGHRSVSWYQQTPGQGLQFLFEYFSETQRNKGNFPGRFSGRQFSNSRSEMNVSTLELGDSALYLCASSRQDQSTDTQYFGPGTRLTVL.